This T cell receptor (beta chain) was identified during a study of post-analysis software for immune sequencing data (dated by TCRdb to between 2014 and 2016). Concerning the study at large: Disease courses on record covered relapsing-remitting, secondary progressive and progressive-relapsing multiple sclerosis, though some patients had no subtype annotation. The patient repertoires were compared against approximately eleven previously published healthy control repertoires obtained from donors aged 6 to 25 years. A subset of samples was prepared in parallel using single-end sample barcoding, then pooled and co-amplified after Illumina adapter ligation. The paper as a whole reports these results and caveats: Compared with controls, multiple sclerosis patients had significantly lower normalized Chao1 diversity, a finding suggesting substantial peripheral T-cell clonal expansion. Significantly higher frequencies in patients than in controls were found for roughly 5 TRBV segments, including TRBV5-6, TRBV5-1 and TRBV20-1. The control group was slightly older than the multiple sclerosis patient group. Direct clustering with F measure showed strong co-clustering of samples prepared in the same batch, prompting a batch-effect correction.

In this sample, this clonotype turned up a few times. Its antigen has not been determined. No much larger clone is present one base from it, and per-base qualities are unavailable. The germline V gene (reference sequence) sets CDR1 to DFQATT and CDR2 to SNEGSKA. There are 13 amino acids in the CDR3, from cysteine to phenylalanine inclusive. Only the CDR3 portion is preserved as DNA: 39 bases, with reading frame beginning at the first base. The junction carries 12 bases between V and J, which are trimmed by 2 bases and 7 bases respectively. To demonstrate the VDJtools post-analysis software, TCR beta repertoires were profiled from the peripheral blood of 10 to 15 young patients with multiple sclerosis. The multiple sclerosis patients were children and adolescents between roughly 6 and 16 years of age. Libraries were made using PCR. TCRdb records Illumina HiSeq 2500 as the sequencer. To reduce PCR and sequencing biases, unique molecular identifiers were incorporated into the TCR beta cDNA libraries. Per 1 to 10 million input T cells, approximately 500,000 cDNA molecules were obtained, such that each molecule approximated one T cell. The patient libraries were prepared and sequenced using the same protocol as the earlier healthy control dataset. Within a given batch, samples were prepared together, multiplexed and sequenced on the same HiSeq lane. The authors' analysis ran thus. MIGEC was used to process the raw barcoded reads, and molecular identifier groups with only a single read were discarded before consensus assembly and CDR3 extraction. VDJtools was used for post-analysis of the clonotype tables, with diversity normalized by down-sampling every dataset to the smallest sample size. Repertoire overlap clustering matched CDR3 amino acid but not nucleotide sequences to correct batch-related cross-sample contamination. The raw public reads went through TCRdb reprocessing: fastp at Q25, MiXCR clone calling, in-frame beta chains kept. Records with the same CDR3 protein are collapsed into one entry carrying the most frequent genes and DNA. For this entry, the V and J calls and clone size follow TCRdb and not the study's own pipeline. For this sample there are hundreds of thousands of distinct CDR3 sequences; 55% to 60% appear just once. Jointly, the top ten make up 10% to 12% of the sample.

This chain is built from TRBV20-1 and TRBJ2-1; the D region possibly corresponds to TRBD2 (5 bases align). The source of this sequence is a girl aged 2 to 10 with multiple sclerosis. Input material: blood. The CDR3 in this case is CSARPGGRNEQFF. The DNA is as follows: TGCAGTGCTAGACCCGGCGGGCGGAATGAGCAGTTCTTC.